These 32 T cell receptor beta chains originate from one sample sequenced in a study of PD-1 blockade in classical Hodgkin lymphoma. This table comes from immunoSEQ multiplex PCR, and its TCRdb copy is limited to in-frame clones, with some not included. The sample consists of about 14,000 clones, around 88% of them appearing once. Relapse was seen in all patients after autologous stem cell transplantation, and brentuximab vedotin exposure was variable. The sequences come from peripheral blood mononuclear cells (PBMCs), collected before the second cycle of nivolumab. The source is a human donor with classical Hodgkin lymphoma.

The chain couples TRBV5-1 to TRBJ1-1; 9 bases map to TRBD1. CDR3 size: 16 residues. Germline CDR1 is SGHRS and CDR2 is YFSETQ. V trimming: 4 bases; J trimming: 3 bases; junction bases outside the gene matches: 10. This chain's CDR3 is CASSQYRGPRDTEAFF. In DNA form, the CDR3 reads TGCGCCAGCAGCCAATACAGGGGGCCGAGGGACACTGAAGCTTTCTTT.

The rearrangement uses TRBV7-9 and TRBJ1-5, with TRBD1 matching over 7 bases. From germline, CDR1 is SEHNR and CDR2 FQNEAQ (reference sequence). V gave up 2 bases and J gave up 10 bases; unmatched junction bases: 11. The CDR3 length is 15 residues. This chain's CDR3 is CASSLYRTGGGPQHF. The CDR3 DNA is TGTGCCAGCAGCTTATACCGGACAGGCGGGGGACCCCAGCATTTT. Variable domain in full (rest from reference TRBV7-9 and TRBJ1-5): DTGVSQNPRHKITKRGQNVTFRCDPISEHNRLYWYRQTLGQGPEFLTYFQNEAQLEKSRLLSDRFSAERPKGSFSTLEIQRTEQGDSAMYLCASSLYRTGGGPQHFGDGTRLSIL.

V gene TRBV9 combines with J gene TRBJ1-4, with D possibly TRBD1 on 5 matching bases. Trimming removed 4 bases at V and 1 base at J, with 14 bases between. Per the germline V gene, CDR1 is SGDLS and CDR2 is YYNGEE. This CDR3 has 16 residues. CDR3 region: CASSSPGAETNEKLFF. CDR3 DNA sequence: TGTGCCAGCAGCTCCCCCGGGGCCGAAACTAATGAAAAACTGTTTTTT.

The chain joins TRBV5-4 to TRBJ2-4, with D maybe TRBD2 (5 bases). The CDR3 loop spans 13 amino acids. The V and J ends lost 4 bases and 7 bases respectively, with 12 bases between them. Germline CDR1 reads SGHNT; CDR2 reads YYREEE (reference sequence). The chain's CDR3 is CASSGRTGNIQYF. DNA of the CDR3: TGTGCCAGCAGCGGTCGGACGGGGAACATTCAGTACTTC.

The chain is built from TRBV27 and TRBJ1-4, with D maybe TRBD1 (5 bases). The germline gives CDR1 MNHEY, CDR2 SMNVEV (reference sequence). The CDR3 runs 13 residues. V shed 11 bases and J shed 3 bases, with 13 bases lying between them. As DNA, the CDR3 is TGTGCCGCCGCCCGGGGGGCTAATGAAAAACTGTTTTTT. Translation gives CAAARGANEKLFF.

This chain uses TRBV11-2 with TRBJ2-7, with 9 bases fitting TRBD1. Germline V gives CDR1 SGHAT, CDR2 FQNNGV. V lost 3 bases to trimming and J lost 4 bases; unmatched junction nucleotides: 7. This CDR3 is built from 15 residues. The CDR3 protein is CASSFPGQGLYEQYF. In DNA, the CDR3 is TGTGCCAGCAGCTTCCCGGGACAGGGTTTATACGAGCAGTACTTC.

As regards this clone: The same CDR3 can be traced to other DNA sequences in this sample. The rearrangement links TRBV9 to TRBJ1-5, with D possibly TRBD1 on 5 matching bases. The CDR3 is made up of 14 amino acids. V dropped 2 bases and J dropped 0 bases, with 6 bases sitting between them. Looked up from germline, CDR1 is SGDLS and CDR2 is YYNGEE. CDR3 loop: CASSVGDSNQPQHF. As DNA, the CDR3 is TGTGCCAGCAGCGTGGGGGATAGCAATCAGCCCCAGCATTTT.

V is TRBV29-1 and J is TRBJ2-4, with 12 nucleotides matching TRBD1. Trimming removed 6 bases from V and 3 bases from J; junction bases left unmatched: 12. The V gene's germline CDR1 is SQVTM and CDR2 ANQGSEA. This CDR3 contains 17 residues. The DNA of the CDR3 is TGCAGCGTAGTACCGGGACAGGGGGCCTTGGGCAAAAACATTCAGTACTTC. It is translated as CSVVPGQGALGKNIQYF.

This clone was counted only a few times. The chain links TRBV18 to TRBJ1-2; D is undetermined. The ends were cut back, 6 bases at V and 2 bases at J, with 10 bases in the middle. The germline V gene encodes CDR1 KGHSH and CDR2 LQKENI. This CDR3 contains 13 residues. The CDR3 reads CASSPESNYGYTF. The DNA of the CDR3 is TGTGCCAGCTCTCCTGAGAGCAACTATGGCTACACCTTC.

V and J are TRBV28 and TRBJ1-1, with D unresolved. Germline CDR1 is MDHEN and CDR2 is SYDVKM. The CDR3 covers 12 residues. Trimming shortened V by 5 bases and J by 0 bases, and 4 bases separated the two germline ends. In nucleotides, the CDR3 is TGTGCCAGCAGTCTAATGAACACTGAAGCTTTCTTT. Protein product: CASSLMNTEAFF.

The chain has TRBV10-3 and TRBJ1-1; 9 nucleotides line up with TRBD1. Germline V gives CDR1 ENHRY, CDR2 SYGVKD. CDR3 length: 17 amino acids. V was clipped by 5 bases and J by 1 base; unmatched bases: 11. This chain's CDR3 is CAISLLPGQGPNTEAFF. The DNA for the CDR3 is TGTGCCATCAGTTTGCTACCGGGACAGGGACCGAACACTGAAGCTTTCTTT.

This clone was seen once. This chain links TRBV7-9 with TRBJ1-1, with D unresolved. Germline V gene data show CDR1 as SEHNR and CDR2 as FQNEAQ (reference sequence). The CDR3 has 14 amino acids. Trimming pared 4 bases from V and 3 bases from J, leaving 12 bases between. The CDR3 reads CASSSGSGDTEAFF. CDR3 nucleotide sequence: TGTGCCAGCAGCTCGGGGTCCGGAGACACTGAAGCTTTCTTT.

V and J are TRBV28 and TRBJ2-3; D could derive from TRBD1 or TRBD2 (5 bases each). Germline V lookup: CDR1 MDHEN, CDR2 SYDVKM. This CDR3 has 16 amino acids. Between the trimmed V and J ends, which lost 5 bases and 1 base, there was a span of 16 bases. CDR3 sequence (DNA): TGTGCCAGCAGTCCCCGGGACGTGAGGGGCACAGATACGCAGTATTTT. Residues: CASSPRDVRGTDTQYF.

This clone was seen a few times. V is TRBV6-5 and J is TRBJ1-1; 9 bases agree with TRBD1. V shed 1 base and J 1 base; nucleotides not matched to a gene: 1. Germline V lookup: CDR1 MNHEY, CDR2 SVGAGI. CDR3 length: 15 amino acids. The DNA for the CDR3 is TGTGCCAGCAGTTACTTGACAGGGGGGAACACTGAAGCTTTCTTT. Encoded protein: CASSYLTGGNTEAFF.

This chain uses TRBV6-5 with TRBJ1-2, with TRBD1 matching 7 bases. Germline loops: CDR1 MNHEY, CDR2 SVGAGI. The V and J ends lost 6 bases and 0 bases, in that order; junction bases with no gene match: 4. This CDR3 region has 14 residues. The DNA of the CDR3 is TGTGCCAGCAGGCGGGACAGTGCTAACTATGGCTACACCTTC. It codes for CASRRDSANYGYTF.

The sample holds a few counts of this clone. The V call is TRBV10-1, the J call TRBJ2-3; a weak D match, TRBD1 (6 bases). This CDR3 has 13 residues. Between the trimmed V and J ends, which lost 6 bases and 0 bases, there was a span of 7 bases. CDR1 and CDR2 from the germline V gene are WNHNN and SYGVQD (reference sequence). CDR3 protein: CASRDSSTDTQYF. The CDR3 DNA is TGCGCCAGCAGGGACAGCAGCACAGATACGCAGTATTTT.

The chain has TRBV28 and TRBJ2-5, with 9 bases matching TRBD2. Germline CDR1 is MDHEN and CDR2 is SYDVKM. The CDR3 is 14 residues long. Unmatched junction bases numbered 3, after V lost 4 bases and J lost 3 bases. The CDR3 sequence is CASSSSGGKETQYF. The CDR3 region has the DNA TGTGCCAGCAGTTCCAGCGGGGGGAAAGAGACCCAGTACTTC. Full variable domain (missing parts from reference TRBV28 and TRBJ2-5): DVKVTQSSRYLVKRTGEKVFLECVQDMDHENMFWYRQDPGLGLRLIYFSYDVKMKEKGDIPEGYSVSREKKERFSLILESASTNQTSMYLCASSSSGGKETQYFGPGTRLLVL.

The chain uses TRBV10-3 and TRBJ1-2, with unresolved D. V was cut by 0 bases and J by 2 bases, with 10 bases left in between. The CDR3 is 15 residues long. Germline V CDR1 and CDR2: ENHRY, SYGVKD. CDR3 DNA sequence: TGTGCCATCAGTGAGTCGGGCGGACGGAACTATGGCTACACCTTC. It yields the protein CAISESGGRNYGYTF.

The rearrangement links TRBV19 to TRBJ2-7; D gene unclear. The CDR3 spans 15 residues. Per germline, CDR1 LNHDA and CDR2 SQIVND (reference sequence). Trimming cost V 5 bases and J 0 bases, with 14 bases left between them. CDR3 region: CASSWLAESSYEQYF. The CDR3 coding sequence is TGTGCCAGTAGTTGGTTGGCCGAGAGCTCCTACGAGCAGTACTTC.

J is TRBJ1-4 and V is TRBV27; D not certain. Germline CDR1 reads MNHEY; CDR2 reads SMNVEV (reference sequence). The V gene lost 4 bases and the J gene lost 3 bases, with 3 bases spanning the gap. This CDR3 contains 12 residues. Written as DNA, the CDR3 is TGTGCCAGCAGTTCCCCTAATGAAAAACTGTTTTTT. Translating it yields CASSSPNEKLFF.

The chain carries TRBV7-9 and TRBJ1-2; TRBD1 matches at 9 bases. With 3 bases clipped from V and 4 bases from J, the junction kept 9 bases outside the gene matches. Per germline, CDR1 SEHNR and CDR2 FQNEAQ (reference sequence). This CDR3 region has 16 residues. The CDR3 region has the DNA TGTGCCAGCAGCTTGGGATTGGACAGGGGACGCTATGGCTACACCTTC. This codes for CASSLGLDRGRYGYTF.

V is TRBV4-3 and J is TRBJ2-6, with a weak D call TRBD1 (6 bases). From germline, CDR1 is LGHNA and CDR2 YSLEER. The length of the CDR3 is 16 residues. V gave up 3 bases and J gave up 4 bases, with 13 bases separating them. The CDR3 loop is CASSHVSGTGANVLTF. Here the CDR3 DNA reads TGCGCCAGCAGCCATGTATCAGGGACAGGGGCCAACGTCCTGACTTTC.

V is TRBV6-5 and J is TRBJ1-2; D remains unclear. The V gene's germline CDR1 is MNHEY and CDR2 SVGAGI. Trimming pared 0 bases from V and 4 bases from J, leaving 6 bases between. The CDR3 extends over 13 amino acids. CDR3 protein: CASSYSTGYGYTF. The CDR3 coding sequence is TGTGCCAGCAGTTACTCGACCGGCTATGGCTACACCTTC.

The chain recombines TRBV18 with TRBJ1-5; D not certain. Germline V CDR1 and CDR2: KGHSH, LQKENI. V lost 6 bases, J lost 0 bases, and 21 bases lay in between. CDR3 length equals 18 residues. The CDR3 DNA is TGTGCCAGCTCCCCGATCCGAACCCGGCACAATAGCAATCAGCCCCAGCATTTT. Protein product: CASSPIRTRHNSNQPQHF.

This clone has just a few counts. The rearrangement joins TRBV14 to TRBJ1-3; D gene unclear. The CDR3 consists of 13 residues. Trimming removed 4 bases from V and 1 base from J, with 5 bases in between. CDR1 SGHDN and CDR2 FVKESK come from the germline V gene. The CDR3 sequence is CASSLQSGNTIYF. The CDR3 DNA reads as TGTGCCAGCAGCCTACAATCTGGAAACACCATATATTTT.

The chain employs TRBV25-1 and TRBJ1-1, with TRBD1 identical over 8 bases. The CDR3 is 15 residues long. V lost 3 bases, J lost 5 bases, and 8 bases stayed unmatched. Germline V gives CDR1 MGHDK, CDR2 SYGVNS. CDR3 region: CASSDWTGSRTEAFF. The CDR3 nucleotides are TGTGCCAGCAGTGACTGGACAGGGAGTAGAACTGAAGCTTTCTTT.

This chain uses TRBV7-9 with TRBJ2-5; D is possibly TRBD1 (5 bases). V lost 1 base and J 2 bases, leaving 11 bases between the germline ends. CDR1 and CDR2 from the germline V gene are SEHNR and FQNEAQ (reference sequence). There are 15 residues in the CDR3. The CDR3 nucleotides are TGTGCCAGCAGCTTAGGGGCACAGGCTCAAGAGACCCAGTACTTC. Protein: CASSLGAQAQETQYF. The entire variable domain, with the rest obtained from reference TRBV7-9 and TRBJ2-5, is as follows: DTGVSQNPRHKITKRGQNVTFRCDPISEHNRLYWYRQTLGQGPEFLTYFQNEAQLEKSRLLSDRFSAERPKGSFSTLEIQRTEQGDSAMYLCASSLGAQAQETQYFGPGTRLLVL.

The chain employs TRBV4-1 and TRBJ2-2, with D uncertain. This CDR3 has 16 amino acids. Germline V CDR1 and CDR2: MGHRA, YSYEKL. V was clipped by 4 bases and J by 0 bases, with 12 bases between them. The CDR3 DNA reads as TGCGCCAGCAGCCCCCGGATGTCAGCGAACACCGGGGAGCTGTTTTTT. Protein sequence: CASSPRMSANTGELFF.

CDR3: CASSQNTDRGWAQETQYF. The CDR3 nucleotides read TGCGCCAGCAGCCAAAATACGGACAGGGGGTGGGCCCAAGAGACCCAGTACTTC. The gene calls are TRBV4-1 and TRBJ2-5, with 10 nucleotides matching TRBD1. This CDR3 spans 18 amino acids. Germline V CDR1 and CDR2: MGHRA, YSYEKL. The V segment lost 2 bases and the J segment 1 base; nucleotides outside the gene matches: 10.

This chain links TRBV4-1 with TRBJ2-3; unclear D gene. Trimming stripped 3 bases from V and 5 bases from J, with 12 bases between. This CDR3 spans 14 amino acids. Germline CDR1 is MGHRA and CDR2 is YSYEKL. Here the CDR3 reads CASSHGTAEDTQYF. For the CDR3, the DNA is TGCGCCAGCAGCCACGGCACCGCAGAAGATACGCAGTATTTT.

The chain carries TRBV4-2 and TRBJ1-5; no clear D gene. Germline CDR1 reads LGHNA; CDR2 reads YNFKEQ. The CDR3 has 12 residues. The germline V and J ends were trimmed by 1 base and 4 bases, with 2 bases remaining between them. The CDR3 region has the DNA TGTGCCAGCAGCCAAGGAAATCAGCCCCAGCATTTT. Amino acid sequence: CASSQGNQPQHF.

The chain carries TRBV29-1 and TRBJ2-7, with no clear D. V lost 7 bases, J lost 6 bases, and 19 bases lay in between. The CDR3 spans 13 residues. Germline assignment: CDR1 SQVTM and CDR2 ANQGSEA. The CDR3 sequence: CSAEDPERSEQYF. In DNA form, the CDR3 reads TGCAGCGCTGAGGACCCGGAAAGGTCCGAGCAGTACTTC.